This T cell receptor (beta chain) was observed in a study of shared T cell receptors in the human thymus. Assay used: immunoSEQ multiplex PCR; TCRdb lists only in-frame clones, some missing. The sample records some 720,000 clones, around nine tenths being singletons. A further study also used this sample, focusing on human thymus T cells. From that study: Apparent bias marked the V and J gene usage of thymic and blood repertoires.

The sequence was collected from a boy under two years old with a congenital heart defect. Sequenced sample: thymocytes.

The CDR3 region has the DNA TGTGCCAGCAGCGCGCGGGACCACCGGGCCAATGAGCAGTTCTTC. Translation: CASSARDHRANEQFF. The V call is TRBV7-2, the J call TRBJ2-1, with D maybe TRBD2 (6 bases). The CDR3 sequence is 15 residues long. CDR1 is SGHTA, CDR2 FQGNSA, per germline. Trimming removed 5 bases from V and 6 bases from J, with 17 bases in between.